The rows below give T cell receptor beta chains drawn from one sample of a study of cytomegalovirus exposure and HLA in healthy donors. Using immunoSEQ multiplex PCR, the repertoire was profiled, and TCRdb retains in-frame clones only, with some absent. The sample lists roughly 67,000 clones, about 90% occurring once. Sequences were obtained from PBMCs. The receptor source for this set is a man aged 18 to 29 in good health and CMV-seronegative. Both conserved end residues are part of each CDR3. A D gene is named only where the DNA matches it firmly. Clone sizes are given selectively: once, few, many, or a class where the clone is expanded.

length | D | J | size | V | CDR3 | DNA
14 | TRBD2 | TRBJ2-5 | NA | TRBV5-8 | CASNLAGGEETQYF | TGTGCCAGCAACCTAGCGGGAGGGGAAGAGACCCAGTACTTC
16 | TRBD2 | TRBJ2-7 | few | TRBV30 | CASRGRAGGRIHEQYF | TGTGCCAGCCGGGGCAGGGCAGGCGGGAGGATCCACGAGCAGTACTTC
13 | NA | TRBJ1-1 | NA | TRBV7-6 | CASSRLLNTEAFF | TGTGCCAGCAGCCGACTGCTGAACACTGAAGCTTTCTTT
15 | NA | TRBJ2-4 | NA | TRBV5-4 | CASSLAGLAKNIQYF | TGTGCCAGCAGCTTGGCCGGTTTAGCCAAAAACATTCAGTACTTC
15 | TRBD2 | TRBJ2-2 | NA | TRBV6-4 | CASSDSSGSTGELFF | TGTGCCAGCAGTGACTCTAGCGGGAGCACCGGGGAGCTGTTTTTT
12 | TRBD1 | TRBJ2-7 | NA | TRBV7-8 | CASSWDRVVQYF | TGTGCCAGCAGCTGGGACAGGGTAGTGCAGTACTTC
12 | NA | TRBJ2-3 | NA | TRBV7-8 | CASSHRGGRPYF | TGTGCCAGCAGCCACAGGGGAGGAAGGCCGTATTTT
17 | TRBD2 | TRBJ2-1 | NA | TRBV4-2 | CASSQATGTSGNNEQFF | TGTGCCAGCAGCCAAGCTACCGGAACTAGCGGTAACAATGAGCAGTTCTTC
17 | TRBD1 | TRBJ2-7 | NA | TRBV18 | CASSYRTGGDPNYEQYF | TGTGCCAGCTCATATAGGACAGGGGGAGATCCAAACTACGAGCAGTACTTC
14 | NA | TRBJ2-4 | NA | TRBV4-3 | CASSQDNSRNIQYF | TGCGCCAGCAGCCAAGATAATAGCCGGAACATTCAGTACTTC
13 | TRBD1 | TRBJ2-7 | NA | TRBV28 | CGTNRGSSYEQYF | TGTGGGACAAACAGGGGGAGCTCCTACGAGCAGTACTTC
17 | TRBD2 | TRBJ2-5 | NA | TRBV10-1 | CASSEFPLAGVRETQYF | TGCGCCAGCAGTGAATTCCCACTAGCGGGCGTCCGGGAGACCCAGTACTTC
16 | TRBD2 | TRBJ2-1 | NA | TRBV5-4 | CASSLGSGSRNNEQFF | TGTGCCAGCAGCTTGGGCAGCGGGAGTAGGAACAATGAGCAGTTCTTC
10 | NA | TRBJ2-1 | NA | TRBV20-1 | CSAITIEQFF | TGCAGTGCAATAACTATTGAGCAGTTCTTC
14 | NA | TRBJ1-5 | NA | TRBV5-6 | CASSSGPSNQPQHF | TGTGCCAGCAGCTCCGGTCCTAGCAATCAGCCCCAGCATTTT
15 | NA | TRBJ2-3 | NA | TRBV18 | CASSLPTGSTDTQYF | TGTGCCAGCTCATTACCAACAGGGAGCACAGATACGCAGTATTTT
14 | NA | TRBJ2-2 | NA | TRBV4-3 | CASSQARSTGELFF | TGCGCCAGCAGCCAAGCACGGAGCACCGGGGAGCTGTTTTTT
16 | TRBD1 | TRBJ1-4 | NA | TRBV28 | CASRKGTGATNEKLFF | TGTGCCAGCAGAAAGGGGACAGGTGCAACTAATGAAAAACTGTTTTTT
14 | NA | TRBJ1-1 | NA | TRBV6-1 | CASSGGEENTEAFF | TGTGCCAGCAGTGGGGGCGAAGAGAACACTGAAGCTTTCTTT
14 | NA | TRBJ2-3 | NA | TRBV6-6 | CASRKVGLEDTQYF | TGTGCCAGCAGGAAAGTGGGACTGGAGGATACGCAGTATTTT
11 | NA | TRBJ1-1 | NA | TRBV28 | CASSINTEAFF | TGTGCCAGCAGTATAAACACTGAAGCTTTCTTT
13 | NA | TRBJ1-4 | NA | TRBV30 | CAWAGRLGEKLFF | TGTGCCTGGGCCGGGAGACTAGGTGAAAAACTGTTTTTT
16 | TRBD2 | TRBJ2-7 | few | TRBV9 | CASSGTGLAASYEQYF | TGTGCCAGCAGCGGGACAGGACTAGCGGCCTCCTACGAGCAGTACTTC
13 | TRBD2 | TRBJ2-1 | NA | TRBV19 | CATSAGYYNEQFF | TGTGCCACCTCAGCGGGGTACTACAATGAGCAGTTCTTC
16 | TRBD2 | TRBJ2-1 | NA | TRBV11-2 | CASSPLGTSGNNEQFF | TGTGCCAGCAGCCCCCTTGGGACTAGCGGTAACAATGAGCAGTTCTTC
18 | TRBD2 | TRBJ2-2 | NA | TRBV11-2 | CASSSGLAGGTNTGELFF | TGTGCCAGCAGCTCGGGACTAGCGGGAGGTACGAACACCGGGGAGCTGTTTTTT
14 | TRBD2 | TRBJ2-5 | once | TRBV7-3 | CASSLRGRGETQYF | TGTGCCAGCAGCTTACGCGGGAGGGGGGAGACCCAGTACTTC
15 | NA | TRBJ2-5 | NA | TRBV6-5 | CASRNPGARQVAQYF | TGTGCCAGCAGGAACCCCGGGGCCAGACAGGTTGCCCAGTACTTC
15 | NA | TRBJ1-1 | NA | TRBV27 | CASSSLPDRNTEAFF | TGTGCCAGCAGTTCTTTACCGGACAGGAACACTGAAGCTTTCTTT
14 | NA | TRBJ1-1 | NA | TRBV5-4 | CASSSPQLNTEAFF | TGTGCCAGCAGCTCCCCACAGTTGAACACTGAAGCTTTCTTT
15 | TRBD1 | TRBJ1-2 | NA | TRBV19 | CASSTRQGPNYGYTF | TGTGCCAGTAGTACCCGACAGGGCCCCAACTATGGCTACACCTTC
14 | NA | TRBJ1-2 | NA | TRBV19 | CASSIDLPDYGYTF | TGTGCCAGTAGTATAGATCTTCCGGACTATGGCTACACCTTC
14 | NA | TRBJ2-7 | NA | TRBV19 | CASSRTTGHYEQYF | TGTGCCAGTAGTCGCACCACGGGACACTACGAGCAGTACTTC
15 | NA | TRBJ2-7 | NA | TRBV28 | CASSPADGGPLEQYF | TGTGCCAGCAGTCCCGCCGACGGCGGTCCGCTCGAGCAGTACTTC
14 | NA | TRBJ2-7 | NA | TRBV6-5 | CASSPRGTFNEQYF | TGTGCCAGCAGTCCTCGTGGGACTTTCAACGAGCAGTACTTC